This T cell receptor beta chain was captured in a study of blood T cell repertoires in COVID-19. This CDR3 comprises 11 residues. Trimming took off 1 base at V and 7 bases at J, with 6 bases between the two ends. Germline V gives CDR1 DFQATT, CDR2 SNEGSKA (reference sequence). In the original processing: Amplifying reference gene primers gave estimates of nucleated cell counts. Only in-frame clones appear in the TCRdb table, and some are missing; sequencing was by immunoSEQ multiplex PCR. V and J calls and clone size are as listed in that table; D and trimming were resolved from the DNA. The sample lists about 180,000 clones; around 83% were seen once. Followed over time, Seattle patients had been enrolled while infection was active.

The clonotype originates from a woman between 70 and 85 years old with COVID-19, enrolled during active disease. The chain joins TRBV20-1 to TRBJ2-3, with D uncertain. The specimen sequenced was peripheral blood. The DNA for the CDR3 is TGCAGTGCTAGAGTAGAAAATACGCAGTATTTT. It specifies CSARVENTQYF.